This TCR beta chain was obtained from a study of beta chain features in type 1 diabetes. Study outcomes and limitations: Type 1 diabetes patients had VDJ junctions that carried fewer insertions and more deletions.

Germline CDR1 is MDHEN and CDR2 is SYDVKM. V lost 4 bases and J lost 2, with 5 bases in between. This CDR3 region has 12 residues. Comments on this clone: Its antigen remains unidentified.

cDNA synthesis used the whole RNA isolate, giving expressed TCRB sequences. Method: immunoSEQ multiplex PCR; TCRdb's copy keeps in-frame clones and lacks some. The table includes about 620,000 clones, roughly a sixth detected once. This receptor was taken from a man younger than 30 in good health. Source material: naive CD4+ T cells from blood. The chain joins TRBV28 to TRBJ1-1; no clear D. CDR3 nucleotide sequence: TGTGCCAGCAGTTACAGTAACACTGAAGCTTTCTTT. Encoded protein: CASSYSNTEAFF.